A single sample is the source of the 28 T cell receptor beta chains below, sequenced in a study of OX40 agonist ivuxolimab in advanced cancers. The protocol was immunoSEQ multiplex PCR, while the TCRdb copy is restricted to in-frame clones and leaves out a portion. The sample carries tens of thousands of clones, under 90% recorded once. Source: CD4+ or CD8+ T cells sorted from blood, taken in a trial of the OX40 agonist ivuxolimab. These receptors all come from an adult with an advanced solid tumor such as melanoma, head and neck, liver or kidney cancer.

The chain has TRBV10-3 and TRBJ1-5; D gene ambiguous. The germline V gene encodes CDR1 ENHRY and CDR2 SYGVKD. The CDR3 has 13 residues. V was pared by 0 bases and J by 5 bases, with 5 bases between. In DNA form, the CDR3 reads TGTGCCATCAGTGAGTCTGGGGATCAGCCCCAGCATTTT. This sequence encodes CAISESGDQPQHF.

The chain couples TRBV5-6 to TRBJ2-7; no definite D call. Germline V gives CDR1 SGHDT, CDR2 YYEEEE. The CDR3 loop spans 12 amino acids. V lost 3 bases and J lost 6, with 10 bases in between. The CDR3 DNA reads TGTGCCAGCAGCTCCCTTAAGAGCGAGCAGTACTTC. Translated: CASSSLKSEQYF.

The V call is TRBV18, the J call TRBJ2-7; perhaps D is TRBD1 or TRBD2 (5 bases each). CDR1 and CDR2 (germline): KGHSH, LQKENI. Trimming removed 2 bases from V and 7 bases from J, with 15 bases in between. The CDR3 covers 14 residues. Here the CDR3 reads CASSPGGTWREQYF. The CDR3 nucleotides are TGTGCCAGCTCACCAGGGGGAACCTGGAGGGAGCAGTACTTC. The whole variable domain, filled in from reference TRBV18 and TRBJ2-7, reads NAGVMQNPRHLVRRRGQEARLRCSPMKGHSHVYWYRQLPEEGLKFMVYLQKENIIDESGMPKERFSAEFPKEGPSILRIQQVVRGDSAAYFCASSPGGTWREQYFGPGTRLTVT.

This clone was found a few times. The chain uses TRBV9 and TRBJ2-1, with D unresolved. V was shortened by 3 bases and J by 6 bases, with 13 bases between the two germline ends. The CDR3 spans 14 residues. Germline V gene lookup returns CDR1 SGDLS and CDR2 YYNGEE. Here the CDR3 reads CASSGLRDGNEQFF. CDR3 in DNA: TGTGCCAGCAGCGGCCTAAGGGATGGCAATGAGCAGTTCTTC.

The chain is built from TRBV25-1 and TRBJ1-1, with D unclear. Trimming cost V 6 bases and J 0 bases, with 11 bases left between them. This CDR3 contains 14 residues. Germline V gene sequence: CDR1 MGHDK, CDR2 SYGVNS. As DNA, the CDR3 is TGTGCCAGCAGAGACTTAACCGTGAACACTGAAGCTTTCTTT. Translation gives CASRDLTVNTEAFF.

The CDR3 reads CATDRGVTNTEAFF. The CDR3 DNA is TGTGCCACAGACAGGGGGGTGACGAACACTGAAGCTTTCTTT. The rearrangement links TRBV10-3 to TRBJ1-1, with 9 bases that match TRBD1. The germline CDR1 and CDR2 sequences are ENHRY and SYGVKD. Trimming cost V 10 bases and J 1 base; bases outside gene matches: 7. The CDR3 covers 14 residues.

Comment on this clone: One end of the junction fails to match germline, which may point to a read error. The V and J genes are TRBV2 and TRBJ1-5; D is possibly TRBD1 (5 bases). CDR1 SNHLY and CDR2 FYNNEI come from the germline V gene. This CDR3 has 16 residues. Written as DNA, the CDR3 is TGTGCCAGCAGTGCGAGCTATCCCCAGGGAAATCGGCCCCAGCATTTT. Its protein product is CASSASYPQGNRPQHF. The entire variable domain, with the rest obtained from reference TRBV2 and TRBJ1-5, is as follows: EPEVTQTPSHQVTQMGQEVILRCVPISNHLYFYWYRQILGQKVEFLVSFYNNEISEKSEIFDDQFSVERPDGSNFTLKIRSTKLEDSAMYFCASSASYPQGNRPQHFGDGTRLSIL.

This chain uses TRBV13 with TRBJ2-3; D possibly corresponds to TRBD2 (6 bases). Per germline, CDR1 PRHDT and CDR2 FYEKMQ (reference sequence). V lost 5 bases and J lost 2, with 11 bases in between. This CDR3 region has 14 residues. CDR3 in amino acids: CASSQRDFTDTQYF. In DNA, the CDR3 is TGTGCCAGCAGCCAAAGGGACTTCACAGATACGCAGTATTTT.

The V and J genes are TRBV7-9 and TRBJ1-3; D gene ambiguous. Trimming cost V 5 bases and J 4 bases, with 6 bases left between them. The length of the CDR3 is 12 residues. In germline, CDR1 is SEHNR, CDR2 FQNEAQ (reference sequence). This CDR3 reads CASSAGGNTIYF. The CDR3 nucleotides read TGTGCCAGCAGCGCCGGCGGAAACACCATATATTTT.

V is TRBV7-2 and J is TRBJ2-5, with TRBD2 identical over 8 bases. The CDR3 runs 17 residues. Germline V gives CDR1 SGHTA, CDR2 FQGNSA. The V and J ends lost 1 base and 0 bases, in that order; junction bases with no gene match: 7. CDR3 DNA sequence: TGTGCCAGCAGCTTAGTTTGGCTAGCGGGCAACCAAGAGACCCAGTACTTC. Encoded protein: CASSLVWLAGNQETQYF.

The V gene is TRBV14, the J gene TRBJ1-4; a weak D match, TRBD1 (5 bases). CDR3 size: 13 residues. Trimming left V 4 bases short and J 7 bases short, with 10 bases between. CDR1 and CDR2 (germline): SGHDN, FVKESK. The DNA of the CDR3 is TGTGCCAGCAGCCGGGCGGGGCCTGAAAAACTGTTTTTT. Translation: CASSRAGPEKLFF.

The CDR3 DNA follows: TGTGCCAGCAGCCAAGATCTGGCGGCTTCCTATAATTCACCCCTCCACTTT. It codes for CASSQDLAASYNSPLHF. The chain couples TRBV14 to TRBJ1-6; D is uncertain. The CDR3 runs 17 residues. V was cut by 0 bases and J by 1 base, with 10 bases left in between. The germline gives CDR1 SGHDN, CDR2 FVKESK.

In nucleotides, the CDR3 is TGTGCCAGCAGCTTAGTAGTATCAGGGGGCACTGAAGCTTTCTTT. Residues: CASSLVVSGGTEAFF. The chain couples TRBV7-2 to TRBJ1-1; 7 bases fit TRBD1. From germline, CDR1 is SGHTA and CDR2 FQGNSA. The CDR3 consists of 15 residues. The trim removed 1 base at V and 4 bases at J, leaving 6 bases unmatched.

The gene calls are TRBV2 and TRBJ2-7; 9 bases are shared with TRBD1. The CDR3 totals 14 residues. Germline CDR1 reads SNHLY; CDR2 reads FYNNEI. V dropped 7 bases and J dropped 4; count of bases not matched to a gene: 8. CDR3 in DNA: TGTGCCAGCATGCGGACAGGGGTTTTATACGAGCAGTACTTC. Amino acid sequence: CASMRTGVLYEQYF.

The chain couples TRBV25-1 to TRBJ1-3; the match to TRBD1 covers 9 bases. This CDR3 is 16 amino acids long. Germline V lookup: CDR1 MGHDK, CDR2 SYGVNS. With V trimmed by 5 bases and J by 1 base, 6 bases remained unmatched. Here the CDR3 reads CASSPRGTGSGNTIYF. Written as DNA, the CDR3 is TGTGCCAGCAGTCCTCGGGGGACAGGGTCTGGAAACACCATATATTTT. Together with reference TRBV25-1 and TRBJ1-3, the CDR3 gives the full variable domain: EADIYQTPRYLVIGTGKKITLECSQTMGHDKMYWYQQDPGMELHLIHYSYGVNSTEKGDLSSESTVSRIRTEHFPLTLESARPSHTSQYLCASSPRGTGSGNTIYFGEGSWLTVV.

CDR3 sequence reads: CASTVRGAYYNEQFF. The CDR3 DNA reads TGTGCCAGTACGGTGAGGGGGGCGTACTACAATGAGCAGTTCTTC. The chain uses TRBV19 and TRBJ2-1; D may be TRBD1 or TRBD2 (6 bases each). Trimming pared 7 bases from V and 3 bases from J, leaving 16 bases between. Per the germline V gene, CDR1 is LNHDA and CDR2 is SQIVND (reference sequence). The CDR3 has 15 amino acids.

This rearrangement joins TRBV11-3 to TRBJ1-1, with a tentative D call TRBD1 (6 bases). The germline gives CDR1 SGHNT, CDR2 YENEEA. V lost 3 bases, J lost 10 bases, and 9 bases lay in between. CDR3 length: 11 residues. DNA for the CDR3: TGTGCCAGCAGCTTGAGGGGGGTAGCTTTCTTT. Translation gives CASSLRGVAFF. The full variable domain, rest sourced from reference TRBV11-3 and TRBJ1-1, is EAGVVQSPRYKIIEKKQPVAFWCNPISGHNTLYWYLQNLGQGPELLIRYENEEAVDDSQLPKDRFSAERLKGVDSTLKIQPAELGDSAVYLCASSLRGVAFFGQGTRLTVV.

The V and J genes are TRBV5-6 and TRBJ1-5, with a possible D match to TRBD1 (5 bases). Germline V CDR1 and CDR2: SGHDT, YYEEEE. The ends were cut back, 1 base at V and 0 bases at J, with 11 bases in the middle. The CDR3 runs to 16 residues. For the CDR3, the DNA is TGTGCCAGCAGCTTGATCGGGCAGGGTAGCAATCAGCCCCAGCATTTT. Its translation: CASSLIGQGSNQPQHF.

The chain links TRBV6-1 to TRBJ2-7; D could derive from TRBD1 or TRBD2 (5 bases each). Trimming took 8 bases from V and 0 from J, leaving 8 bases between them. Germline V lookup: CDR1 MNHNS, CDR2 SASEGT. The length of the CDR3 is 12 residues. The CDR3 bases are TGTGCCAGCGGGACGCACTCCTACGAGCAGTACTTC. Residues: CASGTHSYEQYF.

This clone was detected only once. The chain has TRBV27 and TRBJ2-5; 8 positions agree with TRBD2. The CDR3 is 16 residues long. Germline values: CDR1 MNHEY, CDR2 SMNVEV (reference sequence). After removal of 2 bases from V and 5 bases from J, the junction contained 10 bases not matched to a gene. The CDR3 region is CASSLIAGTTAETQYF. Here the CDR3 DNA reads TGTGCCAGCAGTTTAATAGCGGGGACGACCGCGGAGACCCAGTACTTC.

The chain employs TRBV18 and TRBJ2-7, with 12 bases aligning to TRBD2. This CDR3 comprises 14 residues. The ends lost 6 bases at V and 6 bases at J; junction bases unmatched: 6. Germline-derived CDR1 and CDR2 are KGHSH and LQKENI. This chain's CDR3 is CASSETSGGLEQYF. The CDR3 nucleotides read TGTGCCAGCTCTGAGACTAGCGGGGGCCTCGAGCAGTACTTC.

CDR3 amino acids: CASSASDRGWPEAFF. CDR3 coding DNA: TGTGCCAGCAGCGCCTCGGACAGGGGATGGCCTGAAGCTTTCTTT. This chain uses TRBV9 with TRBJ1-1; the match to TRBD1 covers 9 bases. Germline loops: CDR1 SGDLS, CDR2 YYNGEE. The J segment lost 6 bases and the V segment lost 3 bases, leaving 9 bases of the junction unmatched. This CDR3 is built from 15 residues.

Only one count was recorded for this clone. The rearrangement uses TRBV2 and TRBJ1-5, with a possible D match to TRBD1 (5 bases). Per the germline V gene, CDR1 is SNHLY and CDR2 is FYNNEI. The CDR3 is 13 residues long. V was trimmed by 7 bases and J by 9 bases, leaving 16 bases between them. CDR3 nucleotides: TGTGCCAGCACCCCGGGACGAGCCAGGCCCCAGCATTTT. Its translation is CASTPGRARPQHF.

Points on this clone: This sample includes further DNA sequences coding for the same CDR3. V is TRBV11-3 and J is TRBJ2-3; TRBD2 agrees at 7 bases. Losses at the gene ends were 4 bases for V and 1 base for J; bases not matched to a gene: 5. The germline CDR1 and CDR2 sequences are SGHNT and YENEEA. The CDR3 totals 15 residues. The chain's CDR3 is CASSSRGSGTDTQYF. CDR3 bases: TGTGCCAGCAGCTCGCGCGGGAGCGGCACAGATACGCAGTATTTT.

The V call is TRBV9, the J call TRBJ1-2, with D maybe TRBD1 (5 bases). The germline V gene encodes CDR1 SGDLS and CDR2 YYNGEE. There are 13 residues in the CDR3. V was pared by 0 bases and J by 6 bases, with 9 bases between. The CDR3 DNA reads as TGTGCCAGCAGCGTAGAAGGGACCCATGGCTACACCTTC. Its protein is CASSVEGTHGYTF.

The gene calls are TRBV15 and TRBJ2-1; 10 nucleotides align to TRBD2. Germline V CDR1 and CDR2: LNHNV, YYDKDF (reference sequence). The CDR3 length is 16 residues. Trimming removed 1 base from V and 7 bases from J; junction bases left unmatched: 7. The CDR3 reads CATSRVLAGDYNEQFF. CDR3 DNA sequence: TGTGCCACCAGCAGAGTTCTAGCGGGGGACTATAATGAGCAGTTCTTC.

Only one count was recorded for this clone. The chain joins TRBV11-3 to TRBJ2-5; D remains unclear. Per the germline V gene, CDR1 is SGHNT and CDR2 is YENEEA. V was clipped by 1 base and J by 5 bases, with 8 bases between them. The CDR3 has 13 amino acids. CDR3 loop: CASSLGARETQYF. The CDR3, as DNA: TGTGCCAGCAGCTTAGGGGCCAGGGAGACCCAGTACTTC.

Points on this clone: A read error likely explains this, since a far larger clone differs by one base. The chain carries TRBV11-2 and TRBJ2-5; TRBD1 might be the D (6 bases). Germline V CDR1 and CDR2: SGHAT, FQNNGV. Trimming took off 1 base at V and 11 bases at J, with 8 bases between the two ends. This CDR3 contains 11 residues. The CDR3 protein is CASSLAGEQYF. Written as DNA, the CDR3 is TGTGCCAGCAGCTTAGCAGGGGAGCAGTACTTC. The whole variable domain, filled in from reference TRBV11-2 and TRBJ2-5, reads EAGVAQSPRYKIIEKRQSVAFWCNPISGHATLYWYQQILGQGPKLLIQFQNNGVVDDSQLPKDRFSAERLKGVDSTLKIQPAKLEDSAVYLCASSLAGEQYFGPGTRLLVL.